These 10 T cell receptor beta chains came from one sample sequenced in a study of blood T cell repertoires in COVID-19. Repertoires were generated with immunoSEQ multiplex PCR, while TCRdb's copy carries only in-frame clones and drops some. Of fewer than 350,000 clones in the sample, roughly 90% were seen once. The sequencing input was PBMCs or T cells enriched from blood (not recorded which). The source of these receptors is a woman aged 18-29 years with acute COVID-19.

This chain joins TRBV19 and TRBJ1-1, with unresolved D. The CDR3 is 13 residues long. The V gene's germline CDR1 is LNHDA and CDR2 SQIVND (reference sequence). V lost 4 bases and J 1 base, leaving 7 bases between the germline ends. The CDR3 loop is CASSSPGNTEAFF. The CDR3 DNA reads as TGTGCCAGTAGTAGCCCCGGGAACACTGAAGCTTTCTTT.

The chain links TRBV19 to TRBJ1-1; D might be TRBD1 (6 bases). Trimming pared 6 bases from V and 1 base from J, leaving 12 bases between. The CDR3 length is 14 residues. The germline CDR1 and CDR2 sequences are LNHDA and SQIVND (reference sequence). The CDR3: CASRTGTTNTEAFF. As DNA, the CDR3 is TGTGCCAGTAGAACCGGGACAACGAACACTGAAGCTTTCTTT.

This chain connects TRBV7-9 to TRBJ2-1; TRBD2 matches 8 bases. The CDR3 runs 17 residues. V lost 2 bases to trimming and J lost 7 bases; unmatched junction nucleotides: 13. From germline, CDR1 is SEHNR and CDR2 FQNEAQ (reference sequence). The CDR3 sequence: CASSLSFSGGPTNEQFF. The CDR3 DNA reads TGTGCCAGCAGCTTATCTTTTTCGGGAGGGCCAACGAATGAGCAGTTCTTC.

V is TRBV19 and J is TRBJ1-2; a possible D gene is TRBD1 (5 bases). The germline CDR1 and CDR2 sequences are LNHDA and SQIVND (reference sequence). V lost 3 bases and J lost 8, with 16 bases in between. CDR3 length: 14 amino acids. The CDR3 DNA follows: TGTGCCAGTAGTATTCCTTCGACAGTACACGGCTACACCTTC. Its protein is CASSIPSTVHGYTF. Combining the CDR3 with reference TRBV19 and TRBJ1-2 gives the whole variable domain DGGITQSPKYLFRKEGQNVTLSCEQNLNHDAMYWYRQDPGQGLRLIYYSQIVNDFQKGDIAEGYSVSREKKESFPLTVTSAQKNPTAFYLCASSIPSTVHGYTFGSGTRLTVV.

In this sample, this clone turned up once. This rearrangement joins TRBV29-1 to TRBJ2-7; D is perhaps TRBD2 (6 bases). CDR1 and CDR2 (germline): SQVTM, ANQGSEA. Trimming shortened V by 0 bases and J by 2 bases, and 14 bases separated the two germline ends. The CDR3 covers 15 residues. This CDR3 reads CSVEDSSGLAYEQYF. The CDR3 bases are TGCAGCGTTGAAGATAGTAGCGGCCTTGCCTACGAGCAGTACTTC.

The chain is built from TRBV28 and TRBJ1-2; no firm D call. Trimming took off 3 bases at V and 7 bases at J, with 9 bases between the two ends. Germline CDR1 reads MDHEN; CDR2 reads SYDVKM. The CDR3 covers 12 residues. CDR3 sequence: CASSLSSGGYTF. Here the CDR3 DNA reads TGTGCCAGCAGTTTGTCATCGGGTGGCTACACCTTC.

The chain employs TRBV2 and TRBJ1-4, with 7 bases aligning to TRBD1. From germline, CDR1 is SNHLY and CDR2 FYNNEI. CDR3 length: 14 amino acids. Trimming removed 6 bases from V and 4 bases from J; junction bases left unmatched: 5. DNA for the CDR3: TGTGCCAGCAGGCAGACAGGGATTAATGAAAAACTGTTTTTT. Protein sequence: CASRQTGINEKLFF.

As regards this clone: The same CDR3 arises from other DNA sequences in this sample as well. V and J are TRBV27 and TRBJ2-7; D unclear. Per germline, CDR1 MNHEY and CDR2 SMNVEV (reference sequence). The V and J ends lost 5 bases and 2 bases respectively, with 10 bases between them. This CDR3 is 13 amino acids long. The CDR3 is CASSRDSTYEQYF. The CDR3 coding sequence is TGTGCCAGCAGTCGTGACTCCACCTACGAGCAGTACTTC.

This chain connects TRBV27 to TRBJ2-5; D uncertain. Germline CDR1 MNHEY, CDR2 SMNVEV (reference sequence). The V end lost 5 bases, the J end lost 5 bases, and 15 bases lay between the germline ends. This CDR3 region has 14 residues. The CDR3 region is CASSPPGARETQYF. The CDR3 bases are TGTGCCAGCAGTCCGCCAGGCGCCCGGGAGACCCAGTACTTC.

The V call is TRBV28, the J call TRBJ1-3; 7 nucleotides line up with TRBD1. V was pared by 6 bases and J by 0 bases, with 5 bases of the junction left unmatched. Germline CDR1 is MDHEN and CDR2 is SYDVKM. The CDR3 is 15 residues long. The CDR3 sequence: CASSGQAASGNTIYF. DNA for the CDR3: TGTGCCAGCAGCGGACAGGCCGCCTCTGGAAACACCATATATTTT.